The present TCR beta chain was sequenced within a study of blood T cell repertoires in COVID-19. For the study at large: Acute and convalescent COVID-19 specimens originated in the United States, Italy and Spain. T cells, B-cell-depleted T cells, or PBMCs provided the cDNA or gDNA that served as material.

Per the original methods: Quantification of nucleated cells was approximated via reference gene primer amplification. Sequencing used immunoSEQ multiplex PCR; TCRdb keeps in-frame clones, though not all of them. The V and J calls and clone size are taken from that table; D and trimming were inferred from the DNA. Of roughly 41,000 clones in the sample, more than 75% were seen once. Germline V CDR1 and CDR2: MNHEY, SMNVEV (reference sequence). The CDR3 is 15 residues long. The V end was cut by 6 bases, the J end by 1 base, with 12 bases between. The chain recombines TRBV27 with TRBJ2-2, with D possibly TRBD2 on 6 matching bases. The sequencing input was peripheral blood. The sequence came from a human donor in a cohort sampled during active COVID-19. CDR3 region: CASRPGLKNTGELFF. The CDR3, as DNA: TGTGCCAGCAGGCCGGGACTTAAGAACACCGGGGAGCTGTTTTTT.